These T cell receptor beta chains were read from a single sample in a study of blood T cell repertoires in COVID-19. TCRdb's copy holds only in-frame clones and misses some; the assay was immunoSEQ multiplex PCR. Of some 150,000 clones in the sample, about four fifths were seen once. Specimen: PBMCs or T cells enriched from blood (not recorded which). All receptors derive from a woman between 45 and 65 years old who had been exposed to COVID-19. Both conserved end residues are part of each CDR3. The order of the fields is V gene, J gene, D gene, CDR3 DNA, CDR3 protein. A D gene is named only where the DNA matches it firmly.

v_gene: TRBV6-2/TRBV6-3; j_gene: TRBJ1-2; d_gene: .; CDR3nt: TGTGCCAGCAGTTCTACAGGTTCTTTCCATGGCTACACCTTC; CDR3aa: CASSSTGSFHGYTF
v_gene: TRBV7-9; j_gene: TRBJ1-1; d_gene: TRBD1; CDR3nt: TGTGCCAGCAGTTTCGGACAGGGGACTGAAGCTTTCTTT; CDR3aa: CASSFGQGTEAFF
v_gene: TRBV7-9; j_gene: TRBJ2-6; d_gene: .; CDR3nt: TGTGCCAGCAGCTTAGTTTCGGAGTCTGGGGCCAACGTCCTGACTTTC; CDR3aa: CASSLVSESGANVLTF
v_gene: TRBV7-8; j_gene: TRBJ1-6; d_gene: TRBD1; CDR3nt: TGTGCCAGCAGCTTAGGGGGGGGACAGGGTGGTTCACCCCTCCACTTT; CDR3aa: CASSLGGGQGGSPLHF
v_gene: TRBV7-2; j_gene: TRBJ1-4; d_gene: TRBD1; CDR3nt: TGTGCCAGCAGCTACTCCGGGACAGGCGGTGAAAAACTGTTTTTT; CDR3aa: CASSYSGTGGEKLFF
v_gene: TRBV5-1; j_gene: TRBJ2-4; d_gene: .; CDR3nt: TGCGCCAGCAGCTTGGGCCAGGCCAAAAACATTCAGTACTTC; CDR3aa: CASSLGQAKNIQYF
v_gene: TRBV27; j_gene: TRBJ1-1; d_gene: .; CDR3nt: TGTGCCAGCAGTGCCGTAGGGGGTTCCGGGACTGAAGCTTTCTTT; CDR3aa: CASSAVGGSGTEAFF
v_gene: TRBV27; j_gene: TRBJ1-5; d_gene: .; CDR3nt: TGTGCCAGCAGTTTAAGCAGCAATCAGCCCCAGCATTTT; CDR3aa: CASSLSSNQPQHF
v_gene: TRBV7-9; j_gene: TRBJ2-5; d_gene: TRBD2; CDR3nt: TGTGCCAGCAGCCTATACGAGACTAGCGCGGGGACCCAGTACTTC; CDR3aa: CASSLYETSAGTQYF
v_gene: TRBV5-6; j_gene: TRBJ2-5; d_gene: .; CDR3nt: TGTGCCAGCAGCCACAGAGTCGGGGGAGAGGAGACCCAGTACTTC; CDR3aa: CASSHRVGGEETQYF
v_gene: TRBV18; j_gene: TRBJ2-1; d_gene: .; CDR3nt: TGTGCCAGCTCACCACTATCATACGGGAATGAGCAGTTCTTC; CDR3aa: CASSPLSYGNEQFF
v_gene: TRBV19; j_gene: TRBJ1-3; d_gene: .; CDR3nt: TGTGCCAGTAGTGTGGGGCCCTACTCTGGAAACACCATATATTTT; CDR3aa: CASSVGPYSGNTIYF
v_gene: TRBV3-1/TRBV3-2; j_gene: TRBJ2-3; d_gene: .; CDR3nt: TGTGCCAGCAGCCAGGTATTGGACACCTACACAGATACGCAGTATTTT; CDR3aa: CASSQVLDTYTDTQYF
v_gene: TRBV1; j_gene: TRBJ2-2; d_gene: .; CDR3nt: TGCACCAGCAGCCAAGACTGCCTAGCGGGGGGCACCGGGGAGCTGTTTTTT; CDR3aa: CTSSQDCLAGGTGELFF
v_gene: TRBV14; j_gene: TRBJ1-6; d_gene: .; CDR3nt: TGTGCCAGCAGCCACACCAGGGGCAATTCACCCCTCCACTTT; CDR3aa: CASSHTRGNSPLHF
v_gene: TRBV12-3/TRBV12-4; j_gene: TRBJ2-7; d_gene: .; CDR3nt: TGTGCCAGCGGAACAGGATGGGGCGAGCAGTACTTC; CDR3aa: CASGTGWGEQYF